This T cell receptor beta chain was profiled in a study of T cells in Graves' hyperthyroidism and ophthalmopathy. What was amplified from RNA transcripts were TCR beta CDR3 regions. TCR CDR3 regions were first amplified by RT-PCR with HTBI primers. MiXCR was run by TCRdb on the multiplex PCR reads, yielding one entry per CDR3 protein. The sample records about 340,000 distinct CDR3 sequences, around 20% being singletons. Germline values: CDR1 SGHAT, CDR2 FQNNGV. The CDR3 contains 14 residues. Unmatched junction bases numbered 6, after V lost 5 bases and J lost 10 bases. Study observations and caveats: Onset of ophthalmopathy came a median 6.5 months after the model predicted it.

A note on this clonotype: Its cognate antigen is unknown.

The source is a woman aged 45-65 years with Graves' hyperthyroidism. The V gene is TRBV11-2, the J gene TRBJ2-1; 12 bases are a match to TRBD1. The sequenced sample was blood. The CDR3 coding sequence is TGTGCCAGCAGCCTGGGACAGGGGGCTGGGGAGCAGTTCTTC. This gives the protein CASSLGQGAGEQFF. Based on the CDR3 plus reference TRBV11-2 and TRBJ2-1, the full variable domain is EAGVAQSPRYKIIEKRQSVAFWCNPISGHATLYWYQQILGQGPKLLIQFQNNGVVDDSQLPKDRFSAERLKGVDSTLKIQPAKLEDSAVYLCASSLGQGAGEQFFGPGTRLTVL.